This TCR beta chain was captured in a study of radiation and T cells in renal cell carcinoma (dated by TCRdb to about 2020). Describing the broader study: The samples were drawn from a clinical trial, where primary renal cell carcinomas were treated with 15 Gy of stereotactic body radiation therapy and then removed by nephrectomy 4 weeks afterward. TCR beta sequencing covered approximately 51 samples in total, comprising some 26 tumors and about 27 peripheral blood samples. A total of 4,016,671 unique CDR3 nucleotide sequences, encoding 2.8 million or so unique CDR3 amino acid sequences, were found across all 55 or so samples. The paper as a whole reports these results and caveats: Because pretreatment tumor biopsies were not available, the study could not determine whether clonotypes were already present within the tumor at baseline. An increase in top tumor clonotypes in blood was observed from baseline to 2 weeks post-radiation, followed by contraction by 4 weeks, which was taken to suggest transient expansion of tumor-resident clones. With a single-armed trial design, the study had no way to address how radiation dose or scheduling affects the TCR repertoire. Dynamics of the blood repertoire were not tracked past 4 weeks after treatment.

The time point label for this specimen denotes: baseline pretreatment blood. In light of the paper, this sample's treatment or condition label describes: 15 Gy SBRT to primary tumor, nephrectomy 4 weeks later. To follow tumor-enriched clonotypes, serial peripheral blood was collected from radiation-treated patients at baseline and at 2 weeks and 4 weeks after SBRT. Renal cell carcinoma with clear cell pathology was present in all patients. Genomic DNA for TCR sequencing was prepared using the QIAamp DNA Blood Mini Kit (Qiagen). Only samples passing all quality control checks were included in the analyses. The CDR3 runs 13 residues from the cysteine to the phenylalanine. Kept here is only the CDR3 DNA, which spans 39 bases and is read in frame from base 1. V is reduced by 6 bases and J by 3 bases, leaving a spacing of 11 bases between them. Per the germline V gene, MNHEY is the CDR1 and SVGAGI is the CDR2.

Following the manufacturer's recommendations, the immunoSEQ kit was used to generate TCR beta libraries from genomic DNA. Library preparation used a first multiplex PCR with proprietary primers, then a second PCR adding unique barcodes, with bead cleanups after each round. A kit-provided positive control reaction and a negative control reaction were included in every sample batch. The final libraries were assessed on an Agilent 4200 TapeStation D1000 ScreenTape, pooled by volume, and quantified by qPCR. An Illumina NextSeq500 fitted with a MidOutput 150-cycle cartridge performed the sequencing, running 156 Read1 cycles and 15 Index1 cycles with the kit's custom primers. The pooled library was loaded at 0.9 to 1 pM with a roughly 20% PhiX control spike-in. The study's own analysis went as follows. The vendor-processed data were analyzed in R, and a clonotype was defined as all T cells that share the same CDR3 nucleotide sequence. In the clone abundance analyses, frequencies were normalized to the 10,000 most abundant clones in each sample. Public T cell clones, averaging fewer than five per sample, were removed before analysis. Tumor-enriched and baseline blood-enriched clonotypes were defined by at least a 32-fold difference in abundance between compartments. A beta-binomial differential abundance model was applied to find clonotypes that expanded or contracted between blood time points. Tumor-blood repertoire similarity was measured with the Baroni-Urbani and Buser coefficient, and group comparisons used two-tailed Wilcoxon tests in R. TCRdb obtained this table from immuneACCESS and retained in-frame rearrangements with V and J assigned. These tables miss some clones; where compared with another copy, unresolved V genes account for less than half of the shortfall, and the remainder is unexplained. From that table come the V and J calls and clone size; the DNA was used to work out D and trimming. The sample table holds around 160,000 clones, of which 88% were seen once. Jointly, the top ten make up 3.5% to 5% of the sample.

This clone was seen just once. Its antigen has not been determined. No qualities accompany the bases; no much larger clone lies one base away. The chain was built from TRBV6-5 and TRBJ2-5, with the D segment identity uncertain. The clonotype was recovered from a woman in her seventies with renal cell carcinoma. The sequenced sample was blood, obtained from a patient whose treatment included radiotherapy and nephrectomy. The DNA reads as follows: TGTGCCAGCAGGGCCTGGACGGAAGAGACCCAGTACTTC. It encodes CASRAWTEETQYF.